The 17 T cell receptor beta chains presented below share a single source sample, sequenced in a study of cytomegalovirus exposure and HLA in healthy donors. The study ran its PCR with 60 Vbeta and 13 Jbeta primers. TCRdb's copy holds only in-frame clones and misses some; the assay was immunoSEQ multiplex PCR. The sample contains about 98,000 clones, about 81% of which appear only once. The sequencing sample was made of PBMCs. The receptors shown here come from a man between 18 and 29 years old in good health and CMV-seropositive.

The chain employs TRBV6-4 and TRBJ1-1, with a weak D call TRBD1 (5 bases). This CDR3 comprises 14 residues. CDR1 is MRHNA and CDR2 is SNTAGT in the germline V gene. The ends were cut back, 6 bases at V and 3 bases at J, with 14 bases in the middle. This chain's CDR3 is CASRGGVQDTEAFF. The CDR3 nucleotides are TGTGCCAGCAGGGGGGGGGTCCAGGACACTGAAGCTTTCTTT.

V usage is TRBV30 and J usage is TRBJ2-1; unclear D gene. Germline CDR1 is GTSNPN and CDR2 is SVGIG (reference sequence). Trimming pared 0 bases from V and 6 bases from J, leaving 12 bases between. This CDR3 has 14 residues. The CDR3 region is CAWSVTTTANEQFF. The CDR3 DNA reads TGTGCCTGGAGTGTAACGACGACTGCCAATGAGCAGTTCTTC.

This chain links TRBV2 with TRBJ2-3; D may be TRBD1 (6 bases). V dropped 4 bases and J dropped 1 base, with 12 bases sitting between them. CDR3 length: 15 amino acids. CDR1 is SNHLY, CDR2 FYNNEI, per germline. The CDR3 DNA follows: TGTGCCAGCAGTGCCAGGGGTGATGGCACAGATACGCAGTATTTT. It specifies CASSARGDGTDTQYF.

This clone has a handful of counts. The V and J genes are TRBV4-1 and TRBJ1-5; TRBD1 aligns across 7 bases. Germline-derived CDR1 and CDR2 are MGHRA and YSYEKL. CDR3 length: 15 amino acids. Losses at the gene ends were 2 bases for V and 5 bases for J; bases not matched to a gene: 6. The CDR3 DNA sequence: TGCGCCAGCAGCCAACGCCAGGGGGACGATCAGCCCCAGCATTTT. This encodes CASSQRQGDDQPQHF.

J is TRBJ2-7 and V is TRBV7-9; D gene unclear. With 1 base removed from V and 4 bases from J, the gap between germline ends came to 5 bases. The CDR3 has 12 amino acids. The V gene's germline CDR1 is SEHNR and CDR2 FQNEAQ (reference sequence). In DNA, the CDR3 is TGTGCCAGCAGCTTAGGTTCGTACGAGCAGTACTTC. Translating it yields CASSLGSYEQYF.

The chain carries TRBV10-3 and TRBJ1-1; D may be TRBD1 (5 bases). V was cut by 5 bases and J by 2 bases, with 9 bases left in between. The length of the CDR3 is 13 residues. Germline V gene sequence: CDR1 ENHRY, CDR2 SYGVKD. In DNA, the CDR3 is TGTGCCATCAGTTATGACAGCAACACTGAAGCTTTCTTT. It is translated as CAISYDSNTEAFF.

CDR3 in DNA: TGTGCCAGCAGACTTGACCTAGCGGGGAGCTCCTACGAGCAGTACTTC. Translating gives CASRLDLAGSSYEQYF. The genes are TRBV5-4 and TRBJ2-7; 9 bases fit TRBD2. This CDR3 has 16 residues. Looked up from germline, CDR1 is SGHNT and CDR2 is YYREEE (reference sequence). V lost 5 bases to trimming and J lost 0 bases; unmatched junction nucleotides: 9.

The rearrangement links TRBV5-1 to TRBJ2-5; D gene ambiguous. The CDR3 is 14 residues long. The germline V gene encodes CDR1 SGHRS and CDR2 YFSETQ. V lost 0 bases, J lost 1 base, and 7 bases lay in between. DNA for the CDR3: TGCGCCAGCAGCTTGGCAGTCTTCCAAGAGACCCAGTACTTC. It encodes CASSLAVFQETQYF.

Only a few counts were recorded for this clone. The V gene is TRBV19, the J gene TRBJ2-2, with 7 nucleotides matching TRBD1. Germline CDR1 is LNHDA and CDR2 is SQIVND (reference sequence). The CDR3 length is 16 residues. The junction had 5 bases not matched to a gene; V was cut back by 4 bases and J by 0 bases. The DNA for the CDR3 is TGTGCCAGTAGTACGCAGACAGGGTCGAACACCGGGGAGCTGTTTTTT. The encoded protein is CASSTQTGSNTGELFF.

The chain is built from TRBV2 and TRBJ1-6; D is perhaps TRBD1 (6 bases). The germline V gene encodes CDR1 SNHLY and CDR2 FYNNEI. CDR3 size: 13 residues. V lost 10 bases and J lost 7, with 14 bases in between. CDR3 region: CAIFQGTNSPLHF. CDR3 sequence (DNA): TGTGCCATCTTCCAGGGGACCAATTCACCCCTCCACTTT.

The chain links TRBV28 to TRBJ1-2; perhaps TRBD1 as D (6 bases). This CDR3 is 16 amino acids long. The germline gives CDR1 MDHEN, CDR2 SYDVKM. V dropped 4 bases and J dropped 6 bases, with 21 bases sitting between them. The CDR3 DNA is TGTGCCAGCAGTTCGGGGAAAACCGACAGGCACGATGGCTACACCTTC. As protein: CASSSGKTDRHDGYTF.

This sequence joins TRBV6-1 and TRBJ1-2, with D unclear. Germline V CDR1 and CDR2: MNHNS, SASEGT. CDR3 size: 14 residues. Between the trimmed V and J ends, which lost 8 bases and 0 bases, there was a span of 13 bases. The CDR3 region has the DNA TGTGCCAGCCAGTCGGGGAGGGCTAACTATGGCTACACCTTC. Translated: CASQSGRANYGYTF.

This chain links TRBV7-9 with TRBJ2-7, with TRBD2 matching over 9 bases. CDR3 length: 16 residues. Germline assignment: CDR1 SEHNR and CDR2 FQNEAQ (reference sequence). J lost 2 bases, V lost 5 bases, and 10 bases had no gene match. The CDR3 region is CASSPFSGGFAYEQYF. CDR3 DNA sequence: TGTGCCAGCAGCCCCTTTAGCGGGGGCTTCGCCTACGAGCAGTACTTC.

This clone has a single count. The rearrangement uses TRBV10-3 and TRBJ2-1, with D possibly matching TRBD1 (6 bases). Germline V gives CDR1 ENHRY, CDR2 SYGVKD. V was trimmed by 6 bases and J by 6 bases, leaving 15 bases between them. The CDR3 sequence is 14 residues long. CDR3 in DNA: TGTGCCATCAGGAGGGAAGGGGGTCTCAATGAGCAGTTCTTC. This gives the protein CAIRREGGLNEQFF.

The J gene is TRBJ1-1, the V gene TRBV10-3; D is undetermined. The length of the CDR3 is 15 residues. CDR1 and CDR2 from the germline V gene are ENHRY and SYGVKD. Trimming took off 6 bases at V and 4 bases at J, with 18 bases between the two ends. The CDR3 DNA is TGTGCCATCAGACGTTCGGTGTTAGGCGGCACTGAAGCTTTCTTT. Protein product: CAIRRSVLGGTEAFF.

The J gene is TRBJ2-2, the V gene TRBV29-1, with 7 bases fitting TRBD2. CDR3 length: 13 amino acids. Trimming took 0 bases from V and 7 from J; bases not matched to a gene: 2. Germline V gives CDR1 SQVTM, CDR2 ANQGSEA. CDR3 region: CSVEEKRGGELFF. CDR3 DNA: TGCAGCGTTGAAGAAAAGCGGGGCGGGGAGCTGTTTTTT.

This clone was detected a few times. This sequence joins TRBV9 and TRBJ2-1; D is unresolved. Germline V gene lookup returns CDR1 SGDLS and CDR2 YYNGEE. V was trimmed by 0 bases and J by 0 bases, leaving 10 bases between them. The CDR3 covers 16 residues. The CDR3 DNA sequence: TGTGCCAGCAGCGTAGGCGCTTCCGTCTCCTACAATGAGCAGTTCTTC. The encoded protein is CASSVGASVSYNEQFF.